The sequence of this TCR beta chain was determined in a study of graft-versus-host responses after intestinal transplantation. Study-wide background: All recipients got anti-thymocyte globulin induction, then tacrolimus and steroids for approximately 3 years. Whole-study results and caveats: Recipient marrow held GvH clones, some first seen in ileum or blood. Graft-versus-host to host-versus-graft clonal ratios in allografts were high in patients with graft-donor T cell macrochimerism.

This clone showed up just once. What it recognizes is unknown. Measured with immunoSEQ multiplex PCR; TCRdb has only the in-frame clones, and not every one. The data contain about 16,000 clones, approximately 95% of them singletons. V was cut by 1 base and J by 5 bases, with 7 bases left in between. Germline CDR1 reads LNHNV; CDR2 reads YYDKDF (reference sequence). The CDR3 contains 13 residues. The chain combines TRBV15 with TRBJ2-3; D is ambiguous. The clonotype was recovered from a human patient who received an intestinal transplant, so some T cells may come from the graft donor. Source: PBMCs, taken 23 days after intestinal transplant. Here the CDR3 DNA reads TGTGCCACCAGCAGAGTCGCTGGAGATACGCAGTATTTT. As protein: CATSRVAGDTQYF. Full variable domain (missing parts from reference TRBV15 and TRBJ2-3): DAMVIQNPRYQVTQFGKPVTLSCSQTLNHNVMYWYQQKSSQAPKLLFHYYDKDFNNEADTPDNFQSRRPNTSFCFLDIRSPGLGDTAMYLCATSRVAGDTQYFGPGTRLTVL.